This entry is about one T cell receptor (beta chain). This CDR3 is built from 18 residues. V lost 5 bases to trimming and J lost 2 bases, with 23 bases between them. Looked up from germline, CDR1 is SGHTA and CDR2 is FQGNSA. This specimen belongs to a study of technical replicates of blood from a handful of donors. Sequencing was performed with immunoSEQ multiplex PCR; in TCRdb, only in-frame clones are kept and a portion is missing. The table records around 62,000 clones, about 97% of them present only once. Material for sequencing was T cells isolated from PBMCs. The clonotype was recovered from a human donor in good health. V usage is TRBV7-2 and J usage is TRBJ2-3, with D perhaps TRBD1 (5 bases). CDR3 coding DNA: TGTGCCAGCAGCCCTCTTAGGACATTCAAACTGTTCACAGATACGCAGTATTTT. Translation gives CASSPLRTFKLFTDTQYF. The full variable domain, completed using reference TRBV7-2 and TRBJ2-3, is GAGVSQSPSNKVTEKGKDVELRCDPISGHTALYWYRQSLGQGLEFLIYFQGNSAPDKSGLPSDRFSAERTGGSVSTLTIQRTQQEDSAVYLCASSPLRTFKLFTDTQYFGPGTRLTVL.